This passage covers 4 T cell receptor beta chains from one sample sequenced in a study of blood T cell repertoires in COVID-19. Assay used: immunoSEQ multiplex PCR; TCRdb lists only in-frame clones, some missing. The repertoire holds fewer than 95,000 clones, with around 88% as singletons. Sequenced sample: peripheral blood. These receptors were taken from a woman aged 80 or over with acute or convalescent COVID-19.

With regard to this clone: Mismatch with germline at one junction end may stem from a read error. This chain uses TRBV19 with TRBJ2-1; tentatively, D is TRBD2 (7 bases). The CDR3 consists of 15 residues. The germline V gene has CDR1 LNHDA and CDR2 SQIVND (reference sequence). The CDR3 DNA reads TGTGCCAGCAGTAAAGGTCGAGGGGGAGGGTATGAGCAGTTCTTC. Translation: CASSKGRGGGYEQFF.

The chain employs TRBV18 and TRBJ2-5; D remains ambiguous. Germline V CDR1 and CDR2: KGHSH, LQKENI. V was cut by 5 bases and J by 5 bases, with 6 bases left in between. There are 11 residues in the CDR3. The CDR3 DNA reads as TGTGCCAGCTCATTTCAGGAGACCCAGTACTTC. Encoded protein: CASSFQETQYF.

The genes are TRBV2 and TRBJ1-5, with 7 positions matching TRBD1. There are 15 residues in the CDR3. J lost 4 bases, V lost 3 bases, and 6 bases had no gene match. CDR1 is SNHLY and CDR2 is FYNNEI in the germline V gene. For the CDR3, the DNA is TGTGCCAGCAGTGAGGAACAGGGGAGGAATCAGCCCCAGCATTTT. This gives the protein CASSEEQGRNQPQHF.

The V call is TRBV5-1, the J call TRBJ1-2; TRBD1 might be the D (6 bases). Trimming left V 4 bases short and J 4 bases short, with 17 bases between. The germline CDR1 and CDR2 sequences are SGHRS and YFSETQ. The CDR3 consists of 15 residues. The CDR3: CASSIGDTQGYGYTF. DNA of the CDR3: TGCGCCAGCAGCATAGGGGACACCCAGGGCTATGGCTACACCTTC. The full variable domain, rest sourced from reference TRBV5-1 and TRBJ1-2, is KAGVTQTPRYLIKTRGQQVTLSCSPISGHRSVSWYQQTPGQGLQFLFEYFSETQRNKGNFPGRFSGRQFSNSRSEMNVSTLELGDSALYLCASSIGDTQGYGYTFGSGTRLTVV.